This TCR beta chain is drawn from a study of tumor-infiltrating lymphocytes in primary liver carcinoma. Study-level findings and limits: Pairs comparing tumor with adjacent tissue or blood overlapped less than pairs drawn from tumor regions. The top-250-clone fraction was significantly higher in tumors than in blood (p = 0.039). It was observed that only about 8-24% of the top clones appeared in every one of the five tumor regions.

Unsorted bulk tissue, about 19-31 mg of it, served as the source for co-extraction of RNA and DNA. Each tumor was sampled at four poles and its centre. About this clonotype itself: Antigen specificity is unknown.

From around 0.5 ug total RNA, TCR beta cDNA was generated with a primer in the constant region. Construction of TCR beta libraries relied on three successive nested multiplex PCR rounds employing slightly modified ARM-PCR. TCRdb re-analysed the multiplex PCR reads in MiXCR, keeping a single row per CDR3 protein. Among 100,000 or so distinct CDR3 sequences listed, approximately 82% were seen once. The sequencing input was liver tumor tissue from sampling region 3. The subset is: tumor region T3, left-lateral pole. The TCR comes from a middle-aged man with primary liver carcinoma and hepatitis B virus infection.

CDR3 sequence reads: CASSYRGAGIGAFF. The CDR3 coding sequence is TGTGCCAGCAGTTACCGGGGAGCTGGCATTGGAGCTTTCTTT. This chain joins TRBV6-2 or TRBV6-3 and TRBJ1-1; D gene ambiguous. Germline loops: CDR1 MNHEY, CDR2 SVGEGT. The CDR3 runs 14 residues. Trimming cost V 2 bases and J 10 bases, with 17 bases left between them.